The 17 T cell receptor beta chains reported below all come from one sample, sequenced in a study of cytomegalovirus exposure and HLA in healthy donors. The study ran its PCR with 60 Vbeta and 13 Jbeta primers. This table comes from immunoSEQ multiplex PCR, and its TCRdb copy is limited to in-frame clones, with some not included. The table lists about 220,000 clones, about 80% of them singletons. The sample consisted of PBMCs. The receptors here all came from a young man in good health and CMV-seronegative.

V gene TRBV5-1 combines with J gene TRBJ2-7; 8 bases are shared with TRBD1. V gave up 4 bases and J gave up 0 bases; unmatched junction bases: 9. The CDR3 contains 16 residues. The germline V gene has CDR1 SGHRS and CDR2 YFSETQ. The CDR3 DNA is TGCGCCAGCAGCCAACGGGACAGGTCACCCTCCTACGAGCAGTACTTC. Protein sequence: CASSQRDRSPSYEQYF.

CDR3: CASIRGAFF. The CDR3 DNA is TGTGCCAGCATCCGAGGAGCTTTCTTT. The V and J genes are TRBV6-8 and TRBJ1-1; no definite D call. Per the germline V gene, CDR1 is MNHGY and CDR2 is SAAAGT. The CDR3 covers 9 residues. Trimming took 7 bases from V and 10 from J, leaving 7 bases between them.

V usage is TRBV30 and J usage is TRBJ1-5, with a tentative D call TRBD1 (5 bases). V was clipped by 5 bases and J by 4 bases, with 12 bases between them. The CDR3 is made up of 13 amino acids. Germline CDR1 and CDR2: GTSNPN and SVGIG (reference sequence). The CDR3, as DNA: TGTGCCTGGGCCGGGGCGGGAAATCAGCCCCAGCATTTT. It is translated as CAWAGAGNQPQHF.

The gene calls are TRBV5-1 and TRBJ2-5; D ambiguous. V lost 7 bases and J lost 5, with 9 bases in between. This CDR3 has 11 residues. Germline V lookup: CDR1 SGHRS, CDR2 YFSETQ. The CDR3 bases are TGCGCCAGCCAGTTCTCGGAGACCCAGTACTTC. As protein: CASQFSETQYF.

The rearrangement links TRBV5-8 to TRBJ2-1; 10 nucleotides align to TRBD1. Unmatched junction bases numbered 7, after V lost 2 bases and J lost 2 bases. The CDR3 extends over 17 amino acids. In germline, CDR1 is SGHTS, CDR2 YDEGEE. In nucleotides, the CDR3 is TGTGCCAGCAGCTTCTCGGGACAGGGGTTAACCTACAATGAGCAGTTCTTC. The encoded protein is CASSFSGQGLTYNEQFF.

This clone has only one observation. The rearrangement links TRBV6-6 to TRBJ1-2; 7 bases are a match to TRBD1. The germline V gene has CDR1 MNHNY and CDR2 SVGAGI (reference sequence). CDR3 size: 13 residues. V lost 8 bases, J lost 8 bases, and 11 bases stayed unmatched. The CDR3 DNA follows: TGTGCCAGCGGGAAGGGGGCGAACGAGGGCTACACCTTC. It translates to CASGKGANEGYTF.

The CDR3 here is CAWSAVGDRNLDTIYF. CDR3 DNA sequence: TGTGCCTGGAGTGCCGTGGGGGACAGGAATCTTGACACCATATATTTT. This chain uses TRBV30 with TRBJ1-3, with TRBD1 identical over 8 bases. Germline V CDR1 and CDR2: GTSNPN, SVGIG (reference sequence). V was clipped by 1 base and J by 8 bases; unmatched bases: 13. The CDR3 contains 16 residues. Full variable domain (rest looked up from reference TRBV30 and TRBJ1-3): SQTIHQWPATLVQPVGSPLSLECTVEGTSNPNLYWYRQAAGRGLQLLFYSVGIGQISSEVPQNLSASRPQDRQFILSSKKLLLSDSGFYLCAWSAVGDRNLDTIYFGEGSWLTVV.

This clone was counted a single time. The chain combines TRBV19 with TRBJ2-3; 11 bases agree with TRBD2. V lost 5 bases, J lost 2 bases, and 6 bases stayed unmatched. The CDR3 is 16 amino acids. Germline V CDR1 and CDR2: LNHDA, SQIVND (reference sequence). CDR3 loop: CASSQRLAGTTDTQYF. The CDR3 DNA sequence: TGTGCCAGTAGTCAGAGACTAGCGGGGACCACAGATACGCAGTATTTT.

This rearrangement joins TRBV5-1 to TRBJ2-2, with a weak D call TRBD2 (7 bases). Trimming cost V 0 bases and J 5 bases, with 23 bases left between them. The germline CDR1 and CDR2 sequences are SGHRS and YFSETQ. The CDR3 contains 19 residues. Here the CDR3 DNA reads TGCGCCAGCAGCTTGGACGGCAGTACAGGGTCAGCGGGGACCGGGGAGCTGTTTTTT. This sequence encodes CASSLDGSTGSAGTGELFF.

This clone has just a few counts. This rearrangement joins TRBV10-2 to TRBJ1-5, with TRBD1 as a possible D gene (6 bases). V lost 8 bases, J lost 5 bases, and 10 bases lay in between. The CDR3 runs 12 residues. Looked up from germline, CDR1 is WSHSY and CDR2 is SAAADI. The CDR3 nucleotides are TGCGCCAGCGGGGCAGGGGATCAGCCCCAGCATTTT. This encodes CASGAGDQPQHF.

This chain connects TRBV30 to TRBJ1-5; possibly TRBD1 for D (5 bases). The CDR3 is 13 amino acids. Germline V CDR1 and CDR2: GTSNPN, SVGIG (reference sequence). V was shortened by 4 bases and J by 7 bases, with 14 bases between the two germline ends. CDR3: CAWTAGGYQPQHF. The CDR3 DNA is TGTGCCTGGACTGCTGGGGGGTACCAGCCCCAGCATTTT.

V is TRBV23-1 and J is TRBJ1-2; D gene unclear. TRBV23-1 is labeled an ORF, and its function is uncertain. V shed 0 bases and J shed 2 bases, with 7 bases lying between them. CDR3 length equals 14 residues. CDR3 sequence (DNA): TGCGCCAGCAGTCAATCGTCGGTCAACTATGGCTACACCTTC. It is translated as CASSQSSVNYGYTF.

The chain joins TRBV5-1 to TRBJ1-2, with D possibly being TRBD1 (5 bases). The V and J ends lost 5 bases and 0 bases respectively, with 14 bases between them. CDR1 and CDR2 (germline): SGHRS, YFSETQ. The CDR3 consists of 15 residues. The CDR3, as DNA: TGCGCCAGCAGGCGTACGACAGCCACTAACTATGGCTACACCTTC. Translated: CASRRTTATNYGYTF.

The CDR3 DNA reads TGTGCCTGGAGTGTACGGGGGAATGGCTACACCTTC. Encoded protein: CAWSVRGNGYTF. The chain is built from TRBV30 and TRBJ1-2, with TRBD1 as a possible D gene (5 bases). V gave up 0 bases and J gave up 6 bases, with 8 bases separating them. The CDR3 covers 12 residues. Germline lookup yields CDR1 GTSNPN and CDR2 SVGIG (reference sequence).

The CDR3 nucleotides are TGTGCCAGCTCAAGGGGGAGAGACACTGAAGCTTTCTTT. Its protein is CASSRGRDTEAFF. V usage is TRBV18 and J usage is TRBJ1-1; possibly TRBD1 for D (6 bases). The CDR3 spans 13 residues. CDR1 and CDR2 from the germline V gene are KGHSH and LQKENI. V lost 5 bases and J lost 3, with 10 bases in between.

This clone was recorded once. This sequence joins TRBV7-6 and TRBJ2-1; 7 positions agree with TRBD2. Trimming cost V 1 base and J 3 bases; bases outside gene matches: 6. This CDR3 comprises 16 residues. CDR1 SGHVS and CDR2 FNYEAQ come from the germline V gene. CDR3: CASSLGERDLYNEQFF. In nucleotides, the CDR3 is TGTGCCAGCAGCTTAGGGGAGCGGGACCTCTACAATGAGCAGTTCTTC. The entire variable domain, with the rest obtained from reference TRBV7-6 and TRBJ2-1, is as follows: GAGVSQSPRYKVTKRGQDVALRCDPISGHVSLYWYRQALGQGPEFLTYFNYEAQQDKSGLPNDRFSAERPEGSISTLTIQRTEQRDSAMYRCASSLGERDLYNEQFFGPGTRLTVL.

The chain carries TRBV30 and TRBJ1-1; possible D gene TRBD1, 5 bases. The V end was cut by 8 bases, the J end by 0 bases, with 13 bases between. In germline, CDR1 is GTSNPN, CDR2 SVGIG (reference sequence). The CDR3 loop spans 13 amino acids. The DNA of the CDR3 is TGTGCCGCATCCCGGGGGATGAACACTGAAGCTTTCTTT. Protein: CAASRGMNTEAFF.